The next 20 T cell receptor beta chains were all read from a single sample in a study of T-cell reconstitution after alpha-beta-depleted transplantation in children. Unique molecular identifiers featured in how the TCRbeta library was prepared. TCRdb processed the PCR reads anew with MiXCR; each CDR3 protein has one entry. The sample carries roughly 490,000 distinct CDR3 sequences, roughly an eighth recorded once. Specimen: PBMCs, mostly from graft donor cells, collected 180 days after TCRalphabeta/CD19-depleted stem cell transplant. Receptor source: a female patient aged 2-15 years who had a stem cell transplant for aplastic anemia, so the T cells may come from the graft donor.

The V gene is TRBV10-3, the J gene TRBJ1-1, with D uncertain. Germline-derived CDR1 and CDR2 are ENHRY and SYGVKD. This CDR3 comprises 15 residues. V gave up 0 bases and J gave up 0 bases, with 8 bases separating them. This CDR3 reads CAISESVDMNTEAFF. The CDR3 bases are TGTGCCATCAGTGAGTCAGTCGACATGAACACTGAAGCTTTCTTT.

The chain joins TRBV20-1 to TRBJ2-6; a weak D match, TRBD1 (6 bases). The CDR3 has 16 residues. V lost 1 base and J 1 base, leaving 11 bases between the germline ends. Germline V gene sequence: CDR1 DFQATT, CDR2 SNEGSKA (reference sequence). CDR3: CSARVQGRSGANVLTF. In DNA form, the CDR3 reads TGCAGTGCTAGAGTACAGGGAAGATCTGGGGCCAACGTCCTGACTTTC.

This clonotype was seen a handful of times. CDR3 DNA: TGTGCCAGCAGTTTGGAGCGGATCACAGATACGCAGTATTTT. Translation: CASSLERITDTQYF. J is TRBJ2-3 and V is TRBV28; the D gene is possibly TRBD2 (5 bases). The length of the CDR3 is 14 residues. Germline-derived CDR1 and CDR2 are MDHEN and SYDVKM. The germline V and J ends were trimmed by 3 bases and 2 bases, with 9 bases remaining between them.

This clonotype was observed a few times. The chain is built from TRBV3-1 and TRBJ2-7, with D possibly TRBD1 on 5 matching bases. V lost 0 bases to trimming and J lost 4 bases, with 16 bases between them. CDR3 size: 16 residues. Germline V gives CDR1 LGHDT, CDR2 YNNKEL (reference sequence). Here the CDR3 reads CASSQDSLGHLYEQYF. The CDR3 DNA follows: TGTGCCAGCAGCCAAGATTCCCTTGGACATTTATACGAGCAGTACTTC.

This clonotype was seen only a few times. The V gene is TRBV10-2, the J gene TRBJ2-1, with TRBD1 matching 10 bases. V shed 4 bases, J shed 10 bases, and the junction held 4 bases outside the gene matches. The CDR3 is made up of 13 amino acids. CDR1 is WSHSY and CDR2 is SAAADI in the germline V gene. The CDR3 sequence is CASSGTGGFEQFF. CDR3 sequence (DNA): TGCGCCAGCAGTGGGACAGGGGGATTCGAGCAGTTCTTC.

This chain uses TRBV7-9 with TRBJ2-7, with 12 bases lining up with TRBD2. This CDR3 is built from 16 residues. Trimming at V came to 4 bases and at J to 2 bases, leaving 6 bases not matched to a gene. Germline CDR1 reads SEHNR; CDR2 reads FQNEAQ (reference sequence). Here the CDR3 DNA reads TGTGCCAGCAGCTCCTTGACTAGCGGGAGAGCCTACGAGCAGTACGTC. As protein: CASSSLTSGRAYEQYV.

As regards this clonotype: The junction departs from germline at one end; a sequencing error may be responsible. The chain is built from TRBV20-1 and TRBJ1-2; D call uncertain. The CDR3 is made up of 15 amino acids. Germline assignment: CDR1 DFQATT and CDR2 SNEGSKA (reference sequence). The CDR3 DNA reads as TGCAGTGCTAGACCCCTGACCCTGCCCAACTCTGGCTACACCTTC. Its protein is CSARPLTLPNSGYTF.

The rearrangement uses TRBV4-3 and TRBJ2-1, with 7 bases lining up with TRBD2. This CDR3 region has 15 residues. V dropped 1 base and J dropped 10; count of bases not matched to a gene: 10. Germline V gives CDR1 LGHNA, CDR2 YSLEER. CDR3 bases: TGCGCCAGCAGCCAAGGAGGGAGGGCCAGCCGGGAGCAGTTCTTC. This gives the protein CASSQGGRASREQFF.

The table lists this clonotype with a few counts. V and J are TRBV6-2 or TRBV6-3 and TRBJ2-3; D gene uncertain. This CDR3 comprises 15 residues. The ends were cut back, 2 bases at V and 1 base at J, with 10 bases in the middle. Looked up from germline, CDR1 is MNHEY and CDR2 is SVGEGT. The CDR3: CASSYQEWGTDTQYF. The CDR3 DNA follows: TGTGCCAGCAGTTACCAGGAGTGGGGCACAGATACGCAGTATTTT.

The chain joins TRBV29-1 to TRBJ2-5; 8 nucleotides align to TRBD1. Unmatched junction bases numbered 11, after V lost 6 bases and J lost 5 bases. Germline CDR1 SQVTM, CDR2 ANQGSEA. This CDR3 has 14 residues. CDR3 protein: CSVRTPGGRETQYF. The CDR3 DNA is TGCAGCGTCCGCACCCCAGGGGGCAGGGAGACCCAGTACTTC.

This clonotype was observed a few times. This rearrangement joins TRBV28 to TRBJ2-2; perhaps TRBD1 as D (5 bases). The CDR3 spans 16 residues. Germline values: CDR1 MDHEN, CDR2 SYDVKM. The germline V and J ends were trimmed by 4 bases and 2 bases, with 14 bases remaining between them. DNA of the CDR3: TGTGCCAGCAGTTACCCGACAGACCATAACACCGGGGAGCTGTTTTTT. Residues: CASSYPTDHNTGELFF.

This clonotype was recorded at least ten times. The chain recombines TRBV6-2 or TRBV6-3 with TRBJ2-3; D unclear. The V gene's germline CDR1 is MNHEY and CDR2 SVGEGT. V was trimmed by 5 bases and J by 7 bases, leaving 10 bases between them. This CDR3 comprises 12 residues. CDR3 amino acids: CASSTVPNTQYF. Here the CDR3 DNA reads TGTGCCAGCAGTACCGTGCCAAATACGCAGTATTTT.

The J gene is TRBJ1-1, the V gene TRBV28, with a possible D match to TRBD1 (5 bases). With 6 bases removed from V and 0 bases from J, the gap between germline ends came to 14 bases. Germline CDR1 reads MDHEN; CDR2 reads SYDVKM. This CDR3 is built from 15 residues. The CDR3 sequence is CASRLRQGLNTEAFF. The CDR3 bases are TGTGCCAGCAGATTAAGGCAGGGCCTGAACACTGAAGCTTTCTTT.

The V and J genes are TRBV15 and TRBJ1-2; D unclear. Trimming cost V 3 bases and J 2 bases, with 10 bases left between them. CDR1 is LNHNV, CDR2 YYDKDF, per germline (reference sequence). The CDR3 runs 14 residues. CDR3 residues: CATSRSPRNYGYTF. In DNA form, the CDR3 reads TGTGCCACCAGCAGGAGCCCGAGGAACTATGGCTACACCTTC. Using reference TRBV15 and TRBJ1-2 for the parts outside the CDR3, the full variable domain is DAMVIQNPRYQVTQFGKPVTLSCSQTLNHNVMYWYQQKSSQAPKLLFHYYDKDFNNEADTPDNFQSRRPNTSFCFLDIRSPGLGDTAMYLCATSRSPRNYGYTFGSGTRLTVV.

This clonotype was observed a few times. The V and J genes are TRBV4-3 and TRBJ2-3; 8 nucleotides line up with TRBD1. The CDR3 loop spans 16 amino acids. Germline lookup yields CDR1 LGHNA and CDR2 YSLEER. J lost 4 bases, V lost 0 bases, and 6 bases had no gene match. DNA of the CDR3: TGCGCCAGCAGCCAAGATGGCAGGGGGCACTCAGATACGCAGTATTTT. As protein: CASSQDGRGHSDTQYF.

The gene calls are TRBV6-2 or TRBV6-3 and TRBJ2-1; 13 positions match TRBD2. After removal of 5 bases from V and 4 bases from J, the junction contained 5 bases not matched to a gene. Germline V lookup: CDR1 MNHEY, CDR2 SVGEGT. This CDR3 has 16 amino acids. The DNA of the CDR3 is TGTGCCAGCAGTCCACGGACTAGCGGGAGATACAATGAGCAGTTCTTC. The encoded protein is CASSPRTSGRYNEQFF.

The chain combines TRBV20-1 with TRBJ1-2, with a possible D match to TRBD1 (5 bases). Between the trimmed V and J ends, which lost 1 base and 1 base, there was a span of 10 bases. Germline V gene data show CDR1 as DFQATT and CDR2 as SNEGSKA (reference sequence). The CDR3 extends over 14 amino acids. The CDR3 protein is CSARGDGNNYGYTF. CDR3 in DNA: TGCAGTGCTAGAGGGGACGGTAATAACTATGGCTACACCTTC.

In this sample, this clonotype turned up a few times. The J gene is TRBJ1-2, the V gene TRBV7-9, with TRBD1 as a possible D gene (6 bases). The CDR3 is made up of 15 amino acids. With 0 bases removed from V and 7 bases from J, the gap between germline ends came to 15 bases. CDR1 and CDR2 from the germline V gene are SEHNR and FQNEAQ (reference sequence). CDR3 region: CASSLALGGAGGYTF. In nucleotides, the CDR3 is TGTGCCAGCAGCTTAGCGCTCGGGGGCGCGGGTGGCTACACCTTC.

J is TRBJ2-5 and V is TRBV5-6, with D tentatively TRBD1 or TRBD2 (6 bases each). CDR1 and CDR2 from the germline V gene are SGHDT and YYEEEE. The CDR3 is made up of 15 amino acids. Between the trimmed V and J ends, which lost 2 bases and 4 bases, there was a span of 15 bases. The CDR3 region has the DNA TGTGCCAGCAGCTTTTTTTTCCGGGGGCGAGAGACCCAGTACTTC. This encodes CASSFFFRGRETQYF. The whole variable domain, remainder taken from reference TRBV5-6 and TRBJ2-5, is DAGVTQSPTHLIKTRGQQVTLRCSPKSGHDTVSWYQQALGQGPQFIFQYYEEEERQRGNFPDRFSGHQFPNYSSELNVNALLLGDSALYLCASSFFFRGRETQYFGPGTRLLVL.

The chain links TRBV4-3 to TRBJ2-3, with D uncertain. The CDR3 spans 17 residues. V dropped 0 bases and J dropped 9 bases, with 22 bases sitting between them. CDR1 and CDR2 (germline): LGHNA, YSLEER. CDR3 sequence: CASSQEVFGSPKNTQYF. CDR3 sequence (DNA): TGCGCCAGCAGCCAAGAGGTATTCGGCAGTCCTAAGAACACGCAGTATTTT.